This record looks at one T cell receptor (beta chain) sequence and its context. V lost 4 bases, J lost 1 base, and 10 bases lay in between. Germline CDR1 reads KGHSH; CDR2 reads LQKENI. The CDR3 is made up of 14 amino acids. The sample originates from a study of blood T cell repertoires in COVID-19. Across the whole study: Acute-phase and convalescent COVID-19 samples originated in the United States, Italy and Spain.

Clones were sequenced by immunoSEQ multiplex PCR, and TCRdb holds only the in-frame ones, with some missing. The table lists tens of thousands of clones, 85% to 90% of them singletons. This clonotype was sampled from a man aged 65 to 79 with active or convalescent COVID-19. This chain links TRBV18 with TRBJ1-1; the D is unclear. Specimen: peripheral blood. CDR3 loop: CASSRGLRNTEAFF. CDR3 coding DNA: TGTGCCAGCTCACGAGGACTCAGGAACACTGAAGCTTTCTTT.